This TCR beta chain was obtained from a study of Ad26.COV2.S vaccination and SARS-CoV-2 variants (dated by TCRdb to the early 2020s). Concerning the study at large: TCRbeta repertoire sequencing served as the tool for gauging how specific and how broad the SARS-CoV-2-reactive T cell receptors were following Ad26.COV2.S vaccination. A total of roughly 32 samples were included in the TCR-sequenced set, comprising some 20 Ad26.COV2.S vaccine recipients, 5 placebo recipients and 8 SARS-CoV-2 convalescent individuals.

For this clone: It lacks a known antigen. The record has no base qualities; no much larger clone is one base away.

What the time point label conveys for this sample: individuals recovered from natural SARS-CoV-2 infection. What the research found in general, with its limitations: Compared with placebo recipients, Ad26.COV2.S recipients showed higher spike-specific TCR breadth (P = 0.0014). Comparable non-spike TCR breadth was observed between vaccine and placebo recipients, consistent with only spike being contained in the vaccine. According to the authors, total T cell responses may have been underestimated by the TCR breadth and depth analyses. Substantial breadth of spike-specific CD8+ and CD4+ T cell responses was reported after vaccination.

Trimming leaves V shorter by 3 bases and J shorter by 4 bases, with the junction holding 10 bases beyond the gene matches. In the germline V gene (reference sequence), CDR1 corresponds to LNHDA and CDR2 to SQIVND. Spanning cysteine to phenylalanine, the CDR3 consists of 16 amino acids. Only the CDR3 region is kept as DNA, spanning 48 bases read in frame from base 1. The immunoSEQ Assay was used to sequence TCRbeta CDR3 regions. After extraction, genomic DNA underwent amplification by bias-controlled multiplex PCR, followed by high-throughput sequencing. As for the original processing: To quantify the absolute abundance of each unique TCRbeta CDR3 region, sequences were collapsed and filtered. T cell fraction was estimated by normalizing TCRbeta template counts to usable DNA, which was measured by amplifying reference genes present in all nucleated cells. Repertoire TCRs were annotated as SARS-CoV-2-specific when V gene, CDR3 amino acid sequence and J gene were exactly matched to a known reactive TCR set. MIRA supplied the reference SARS-CoV-2 TCR set, which was filtered for enrichment in COVID-19-positive ImmuneCODE repertoires so that public or cross-reactive TCRs were removed. Using the MIRA antigens, annotated TCRs were further analysed by specific ORF or by position within an ORF. Depth was the summed frequency of annotated unique rearrangements, while breadth was defined as annotated unique rearrangements over total unique productive rearrangements. TCR breadth was compared between groups using two-sided Wilcoxon rank-sum tests. TCRdb's version of the immuneACCESS table is confined to in-frame rearrangements and falls short of the full clone set. An unresolved V gene accounts for under half of the shortfall where checked; the remainder is of unknown origin. The V and J calls and clone size are taken from that table; D and trimming were inferred from the DNA. In this sample the table shows around 370,000 clones, about 90% of which occur a single time. The ten largest clonotypes hold 3% to 4% of the sample.

The sequence joins TRBV19 to TRBJ1-2; 8 central nucleotides agree with TRBD1. The specimen was peripheral blood, collected after recovery from COVID-19. The sequence derives from a human donor who had recovered from COVID-19. The sequenced DNA: TGTGCCAGTAGTATCTCTCCAGGGGGCGGCGGCTATGGCTACACCTTC. It translates to CASSISPGGGGYGYTF.